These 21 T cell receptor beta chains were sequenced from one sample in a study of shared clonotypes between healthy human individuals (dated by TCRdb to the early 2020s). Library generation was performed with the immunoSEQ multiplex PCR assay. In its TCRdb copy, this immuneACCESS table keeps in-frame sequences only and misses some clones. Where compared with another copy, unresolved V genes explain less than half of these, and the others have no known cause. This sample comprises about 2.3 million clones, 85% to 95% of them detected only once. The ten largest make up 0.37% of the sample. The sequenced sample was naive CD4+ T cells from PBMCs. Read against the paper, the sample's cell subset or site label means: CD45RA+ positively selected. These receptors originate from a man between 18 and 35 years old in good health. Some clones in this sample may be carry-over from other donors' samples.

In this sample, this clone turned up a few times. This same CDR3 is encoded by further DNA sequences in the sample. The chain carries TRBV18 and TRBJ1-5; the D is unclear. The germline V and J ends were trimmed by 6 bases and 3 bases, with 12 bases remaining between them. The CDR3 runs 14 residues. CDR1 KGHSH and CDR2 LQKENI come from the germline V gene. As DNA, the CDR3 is TGTGCCAGCTCCCCTTCTGGTGACAATCAGCCCCAGCATTTT. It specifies CASSPSGDNQPQHF.

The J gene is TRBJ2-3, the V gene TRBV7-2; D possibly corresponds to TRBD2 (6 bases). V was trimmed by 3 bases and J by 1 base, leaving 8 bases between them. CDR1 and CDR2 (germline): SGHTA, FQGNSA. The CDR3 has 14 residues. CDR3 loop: CASSFGGGTDTQYF. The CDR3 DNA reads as TGTGCCAGCAGCTTTGGCGGGGGCACAGATACGCAGTATTTT. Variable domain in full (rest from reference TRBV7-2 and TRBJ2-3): GAGVSQSPSNKVTEKGKDVELRCDPISGHTALYWYRQSLGQGLEFLIYFQGNSAPDKSGLPSDRFSAERTGGSVSTLTIQRTQQEDSAVYLCASSFGGGTDTQYFGPGTRLTVL.

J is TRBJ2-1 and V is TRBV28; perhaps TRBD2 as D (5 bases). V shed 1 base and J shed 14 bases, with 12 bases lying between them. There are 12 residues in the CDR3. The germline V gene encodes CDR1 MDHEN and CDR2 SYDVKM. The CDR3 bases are TGTGCCAGCAGTTTATCCGGGGTCCGAAAGTTCTTC. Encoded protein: CASSLSGVRKFF.

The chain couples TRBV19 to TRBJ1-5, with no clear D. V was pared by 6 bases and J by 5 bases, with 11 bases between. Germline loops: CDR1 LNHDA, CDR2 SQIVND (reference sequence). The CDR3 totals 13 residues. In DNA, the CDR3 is TGTGCCAGTAGCCTGGGTCTTTATCAGCCCCAGCATTTT. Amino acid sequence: CASSLGLYQPQHF.

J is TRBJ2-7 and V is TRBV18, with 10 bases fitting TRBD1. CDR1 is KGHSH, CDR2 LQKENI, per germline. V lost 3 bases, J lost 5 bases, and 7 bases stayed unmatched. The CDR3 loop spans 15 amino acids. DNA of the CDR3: TGTGCCAGCTCACCCGACCGGGACAGGGGTCACGAGCAGTACTTC. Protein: CASSPDRDRGHEQYF.

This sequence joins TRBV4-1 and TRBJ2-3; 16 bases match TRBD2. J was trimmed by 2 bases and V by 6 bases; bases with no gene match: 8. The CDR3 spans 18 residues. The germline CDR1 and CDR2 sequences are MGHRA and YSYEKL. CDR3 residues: CASSPEGTSGRVTDTQYF. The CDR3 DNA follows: TGCGCCAGCAGTCCGGAAGGGACTAGCGGGAGGGTCACAGATACGCAGTATTTT.

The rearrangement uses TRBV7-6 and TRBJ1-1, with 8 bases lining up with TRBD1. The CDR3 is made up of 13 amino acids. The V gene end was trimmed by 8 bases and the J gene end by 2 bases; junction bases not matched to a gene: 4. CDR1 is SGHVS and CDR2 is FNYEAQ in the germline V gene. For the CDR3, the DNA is TGTGCCAGCCAGGGGGCGGGTAACACTGAAGCTTTCTTT. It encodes CASQGAGNTEAFF.

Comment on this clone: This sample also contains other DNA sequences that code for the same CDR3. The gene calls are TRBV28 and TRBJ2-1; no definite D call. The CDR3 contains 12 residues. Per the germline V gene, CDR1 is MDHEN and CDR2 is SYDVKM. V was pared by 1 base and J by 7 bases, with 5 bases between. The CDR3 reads CASSLLGNEQFF. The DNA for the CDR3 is TGTGCCAGCAGTTTATTGGGGAATGAGCAGTTCTTC.

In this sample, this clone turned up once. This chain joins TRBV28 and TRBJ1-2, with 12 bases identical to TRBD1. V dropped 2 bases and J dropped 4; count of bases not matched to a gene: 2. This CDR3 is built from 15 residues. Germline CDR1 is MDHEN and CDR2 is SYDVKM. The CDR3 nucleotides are TGTGCCAGCAGTTTAGGGGGACAGGGGGCCTATGGCTACACCTTC. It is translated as CASSLGGQGAYGYTF.

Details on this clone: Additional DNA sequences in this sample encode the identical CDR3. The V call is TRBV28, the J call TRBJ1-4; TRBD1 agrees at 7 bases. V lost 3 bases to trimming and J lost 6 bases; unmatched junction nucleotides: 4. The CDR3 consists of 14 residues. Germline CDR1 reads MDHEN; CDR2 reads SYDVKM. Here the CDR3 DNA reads TGTGCCAGCAGTTTGAGGCAGGGGGATGAAAAACTGTTTTTT. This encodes CASSLRQGDEKLFF.

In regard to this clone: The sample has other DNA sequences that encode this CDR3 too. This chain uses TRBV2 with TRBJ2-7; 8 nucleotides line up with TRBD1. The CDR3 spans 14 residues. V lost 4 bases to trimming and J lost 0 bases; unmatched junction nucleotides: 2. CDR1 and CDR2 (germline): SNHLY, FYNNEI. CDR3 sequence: CASSAGQGSYEQYF. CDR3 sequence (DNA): TGTGCCAGCAGTGCTGGACAGGGCTCCTACGAGCAGTACTTC.

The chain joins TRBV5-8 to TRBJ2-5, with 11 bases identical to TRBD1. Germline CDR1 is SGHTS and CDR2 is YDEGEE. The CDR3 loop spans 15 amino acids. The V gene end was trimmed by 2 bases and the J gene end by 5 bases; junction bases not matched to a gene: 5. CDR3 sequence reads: CASSLMGQGGETQYF. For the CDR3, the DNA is TGTGCCAGCAGCTTAATGGGACAGGGGGGCGAGACCCAGTACTTC. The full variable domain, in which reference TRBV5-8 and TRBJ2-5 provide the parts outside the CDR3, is EAGVTQSPTHLIKTRGQQATLRCSPISGHTSVYWYQQALGLGLQFLLWYDEGEERNRGNFPPRFSGRQFPNYSSELNVNALELEDSALYLCASSLMGQGGETQYFGPGTRLLVL.

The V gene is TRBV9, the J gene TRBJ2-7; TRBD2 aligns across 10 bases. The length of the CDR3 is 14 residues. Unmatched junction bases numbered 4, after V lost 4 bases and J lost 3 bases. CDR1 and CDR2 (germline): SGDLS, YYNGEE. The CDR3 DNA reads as TGTGCCAGCAGCAGGGGGACTAGCGACTACGAGCAGTACTTC. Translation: CASSRGTSDYEQYF.

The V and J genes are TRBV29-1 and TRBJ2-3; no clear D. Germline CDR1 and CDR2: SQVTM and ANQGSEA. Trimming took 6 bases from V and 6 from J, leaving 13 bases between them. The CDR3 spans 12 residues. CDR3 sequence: CSVVGSSDTQYF. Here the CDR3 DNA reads TGCAGCGTCGTTGGTTCATCTGATACGCAGTATTTT.

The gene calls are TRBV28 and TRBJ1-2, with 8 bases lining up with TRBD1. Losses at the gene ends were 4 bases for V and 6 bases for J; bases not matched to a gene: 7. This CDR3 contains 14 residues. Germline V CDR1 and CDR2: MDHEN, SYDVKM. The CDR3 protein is CASSSPAGGHGYTF. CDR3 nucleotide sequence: TGTGCCAGCAGTTCCCCGGCAGGGGGCCATGGCTACACCTTC.

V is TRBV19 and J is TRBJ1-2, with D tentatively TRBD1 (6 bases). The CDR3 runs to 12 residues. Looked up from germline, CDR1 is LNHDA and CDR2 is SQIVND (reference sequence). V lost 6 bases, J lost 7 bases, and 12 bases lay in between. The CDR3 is CASRLTGRGYTF. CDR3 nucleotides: TGTGCCAGTAGATTGACAGGACGTGGCTACACCTTC.

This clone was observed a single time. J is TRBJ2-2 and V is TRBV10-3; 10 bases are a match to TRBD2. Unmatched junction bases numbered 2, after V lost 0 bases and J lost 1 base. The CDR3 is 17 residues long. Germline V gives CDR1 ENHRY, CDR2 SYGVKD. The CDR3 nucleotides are TGTGCCATCAGTGAGTCGAGCGGGAGGGGGAACACCGGGGAGCTGTTTTTT. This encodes CAISESSGRGNTGELFF.

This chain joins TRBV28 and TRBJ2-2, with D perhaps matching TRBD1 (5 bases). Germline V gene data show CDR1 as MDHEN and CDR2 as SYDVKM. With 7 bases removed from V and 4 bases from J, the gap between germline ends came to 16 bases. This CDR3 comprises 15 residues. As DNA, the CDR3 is TGTGCCAGCATATCACGGACACCAATCACCGGGGAGCTGTTTTTT. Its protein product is CASISRTPITGELFF.

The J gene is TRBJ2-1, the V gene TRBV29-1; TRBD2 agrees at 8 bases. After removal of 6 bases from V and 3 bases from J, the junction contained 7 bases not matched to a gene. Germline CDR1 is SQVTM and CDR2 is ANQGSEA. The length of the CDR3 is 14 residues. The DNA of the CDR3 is TGCAGCGTAGTAAGGAGCGGGGGCTACAATGAGCAGTTCTTC. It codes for CSVVRSGGYNEQFF.

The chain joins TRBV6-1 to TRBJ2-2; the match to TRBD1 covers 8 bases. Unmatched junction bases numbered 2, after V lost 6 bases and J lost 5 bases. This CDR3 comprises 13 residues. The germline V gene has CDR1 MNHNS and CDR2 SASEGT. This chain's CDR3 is CASRQGATGELFF. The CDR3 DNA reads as TGTGCCAGCAGGCAGGGGGCAACCGGGGAGCTGTTTTTT.

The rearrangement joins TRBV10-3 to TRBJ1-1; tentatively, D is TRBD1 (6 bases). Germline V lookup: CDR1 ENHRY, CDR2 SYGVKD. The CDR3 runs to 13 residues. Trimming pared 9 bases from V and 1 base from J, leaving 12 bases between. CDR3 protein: CAIRQDKNTEAFF. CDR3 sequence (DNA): TGTGCCATTCGACAGGATAAGAACACTGAAGCTTTCTTT.